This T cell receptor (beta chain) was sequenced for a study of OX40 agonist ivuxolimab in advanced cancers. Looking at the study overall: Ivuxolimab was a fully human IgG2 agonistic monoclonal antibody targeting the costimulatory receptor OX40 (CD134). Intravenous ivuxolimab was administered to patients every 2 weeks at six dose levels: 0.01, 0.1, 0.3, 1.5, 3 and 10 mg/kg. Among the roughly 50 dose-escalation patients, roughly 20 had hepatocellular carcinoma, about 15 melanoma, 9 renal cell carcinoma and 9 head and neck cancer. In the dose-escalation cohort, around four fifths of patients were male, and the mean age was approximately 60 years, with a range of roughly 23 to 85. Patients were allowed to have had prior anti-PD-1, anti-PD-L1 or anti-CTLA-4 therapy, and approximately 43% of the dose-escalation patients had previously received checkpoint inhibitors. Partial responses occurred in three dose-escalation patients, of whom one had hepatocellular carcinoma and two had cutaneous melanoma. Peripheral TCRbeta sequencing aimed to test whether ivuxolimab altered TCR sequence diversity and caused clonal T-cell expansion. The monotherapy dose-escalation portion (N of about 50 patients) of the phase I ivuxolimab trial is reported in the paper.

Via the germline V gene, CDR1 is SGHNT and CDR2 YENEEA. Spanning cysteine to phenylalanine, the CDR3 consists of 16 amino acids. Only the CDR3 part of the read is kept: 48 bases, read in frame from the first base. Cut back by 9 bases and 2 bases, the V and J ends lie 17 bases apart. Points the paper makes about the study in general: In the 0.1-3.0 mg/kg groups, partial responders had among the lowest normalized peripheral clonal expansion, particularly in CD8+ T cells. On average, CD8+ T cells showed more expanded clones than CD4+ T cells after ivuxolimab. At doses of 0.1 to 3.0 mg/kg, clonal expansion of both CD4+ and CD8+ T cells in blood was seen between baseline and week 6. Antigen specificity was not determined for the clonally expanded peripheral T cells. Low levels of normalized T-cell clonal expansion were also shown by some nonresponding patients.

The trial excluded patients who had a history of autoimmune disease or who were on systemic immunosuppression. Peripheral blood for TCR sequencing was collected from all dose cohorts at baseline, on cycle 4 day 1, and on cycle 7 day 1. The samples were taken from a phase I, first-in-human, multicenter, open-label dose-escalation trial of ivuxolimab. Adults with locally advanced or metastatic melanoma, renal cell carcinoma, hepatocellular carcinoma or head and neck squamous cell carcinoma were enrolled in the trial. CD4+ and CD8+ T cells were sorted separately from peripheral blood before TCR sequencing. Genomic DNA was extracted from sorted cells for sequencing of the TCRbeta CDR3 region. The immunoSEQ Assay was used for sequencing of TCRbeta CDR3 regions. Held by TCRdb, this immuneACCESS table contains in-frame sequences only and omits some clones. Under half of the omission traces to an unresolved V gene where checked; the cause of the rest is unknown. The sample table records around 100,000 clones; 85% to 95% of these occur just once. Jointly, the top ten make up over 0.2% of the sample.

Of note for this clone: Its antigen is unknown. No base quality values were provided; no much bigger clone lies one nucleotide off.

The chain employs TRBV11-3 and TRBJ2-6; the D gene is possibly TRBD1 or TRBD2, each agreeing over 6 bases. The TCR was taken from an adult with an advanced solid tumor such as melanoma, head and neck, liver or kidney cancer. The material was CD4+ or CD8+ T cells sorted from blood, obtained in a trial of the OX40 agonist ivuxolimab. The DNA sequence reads TGTGCCAGGAGGACTCTGGGGGGCGCTGGGGCCAACGTCCTGACTTTC. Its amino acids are CARRTLGGAGANVLTF.